This TCR beta chain is from a study of blood T cell repertoires in COVID-19. As for the study in general: Researchers got acute and convalescent COVID-19 samples from the United States, Italy and Spain. PBMCs, B-cell-depleted T cells, or T cells provided the cDNA or gDNA that made up the material.

In the original processing: From reference gene primer amplification, estimates of nucleated cell counts were derived. This table comes from immunoSEQ multiplex PCR, and its TCRdb copy is limited to in-frame clones, with some not included. V, J and clone size are those of that table, while D and trimming were read from the DNA. The sample has fewer than 90,000 clones, 72% seen once. Sequencing used peripheral blood. The receptor comes from a woman older than 75 with acute or convalescent COVID-19.

As DNA, the CDR3 is TGTGCCAGCAGCGCGACAGGGGGTGCTGAAGCTTTCTTT. This gives the protein CASSATGGAEAFF. This sequence joins TRBV7-3 and TRBJ1-1, with 9 positions matching TRBD1. V was clipped by 5 bases and J by 6 bases; unmatched bases: 4. CDR3 length: 13 residues. Germline CDR1 is SGHTA and CDR2 is FQGTGA.